A selection of T cell receptor beta chains follows, all from one sample in a study of CD8 T cells in ankylosing spondylitis. TCRdb re-called the 5' RACE reads with MiXCR, one entry per CDR3 protein. This sample has around 130,000 distinct CDR3 sequences, with around 9.3% found just once. The source material was blood, either unsorted or a sorted T cell fraction (not recorded which). Receptor source: a male donor with ankylosing spondylitis or in good health (not recorded which). Each CDR3 is given with its conserved first and last residue. The order of the fields is V gene, D gene, J gene, clone size, CDR3 DNA, CDR3 protein. The D gene is left open where the match is weak. The size of a clone is reported for some rows only, either as once, few or many, or as a class for expanded clones.

v_gene: TRBV20-1
d_gene: .
j_gene: TRBJ1-4
abundance: many
CDR3nt: TGCAGTGCTAGTCAGGGGAAGAATGAAAAACTGTTTTTT
CDR3aa: CSASQGKNEKLFF

v_gene: TRBV4-2
d_gene: TRBD2
j_gene: TRBJ2-3
abundance: few
CDR3nt: TGTGCCAGCAGCCAAGATGCGGGGGTTGGAGATACGCAGTATTTT
CDR3aa: CASSQDAGVGDTQYF

v_gene: TRBV19
d_gene: TRBD2
j_gene: TRBJ2-1
abundance: few
CDR3nt: TGTGCCAGTAGTACGCGGGAGACGGATGACAATGAGCAGTTCTTC
CDR3aa: CASSTRETDDNEQFF

v_gene: TRBV27
d_gene: .
j_gene: TRBJ1-1
abundance: many
CDR3nt: TGTGCCAGTAATCAGGGGTTTCCCTTGAACACTGAAGCTTTCTTT
CDR3aa: CASNQGFPLNTEAFF

v_gene: TRBV12-3/TRBV12-4
d_gene: TRBD1
j_gene: TRBJ2-4
abundance: few
CDR3nt: TGTGCCAGCAGTTTGGGACAGGGGATACGTGCCAAAAACATTCAGTACTTC
CDR3aa: CASSLGQGIRAKNIQYF

v_gene: TRBV20-1
d_gene: TRBD2
j_gene: TRBJ2-7
abundance: .
CDR3nt: TGCAGTGCTAGGCCCACTAGCGGGAGTAGGAACGAGCAGTACTTC
CDR3aa: CSARPTSGSRNEQYF

v_gene: TRBV4-1
d_gene: .
j_gene: TRBJ2-7
abundance: many
CDR3nt: TGCGCCAGCAGCCAAGTATCAGGGATTGCCTACGAGCAGTACTTC
CDR3aa: CASSQVSGIAYEQYF

v_gene: TRBV2
d_gene: .
j_gene: TRBJ2-7
abundance: few
CDR3nt: TGTGCCAGCAAGTCCATTTGGGCGTACTTC
CDR3aa: CASKSIWAYF

v_gene: TRBV4-2
d_gene: .
j_gene: TRBJ2-5
abundance: many
CDR3nt: TGTGCCAGCAGCCAAGAAGGGGGGCACCAAGAGACCCAGTACTTC
CDR3aa: CASSQEGGHQETQYF

v_gene: TRBV6-5
d_gene: .
j_gene: TRBJ2-4
abundance: many
CDR3nt: TGTGCCAGCAGTTACGGGGGAGCAGGGGACATTCAGTACTTC
CDR3aa: CASSYGGAGDIQYF

v_gene: TRBV28
d_gene: .
j_gene: TRBJ1-1
abundance: .
CDR3nt: TGTGCCAGCAGTTTGGGAGGGGGGGGTGACACTGAAGCTTTCTTT
CDR3aa: CASSLGGGGDTEAFF

v_gene: TRBV28
d_gene: TRBD2
j_gene: TRBJ2-3
abundance: few
CDR3nt: TGTGCCAGCAGTTTAGGGGGCGGGAGGATACCAGATACGCAGTATTTT
CDR3aa: CASSLGGGRIPDTQYF

v_gene: TRBV6-5
d_gene: .
j_gene: TRBJ2-7
abundance: many
CDR3nt: TGTGCCAGCAGACCGTGGTCCGGCGAGCAGTACTTC
CDR3aa: CASRPWSGEQYF

v_gene: TRBV5-5
d_gene: .
j_gene: TRBJ2-3
abundance: .
CDR3nt: TGTGCCAGCAGCGCCGGGACTAGCACAGATACGCAGTATTTT
CDR3aa: CASSAGTSTDTQYF

v_gene: TRBV5-1
d_gene: .
j_gene: TRBJ2-3
abundance: many
CDR3nt: TGCGCCAGCAGTATGTGGGTTGAGGTCACAGATACGCAGTATTTT
CDR3aa: CASSMWVEVTDTQYF

v_gene: TRBV28
d_gene: .
j_gene: TRBJ1-2
abundance: many
CDR3nt: TGTGCCAGCAGTACCCCGCGCCGGGATTCTTCCTATGGCTACACCTTC
CDR3aa: CASSTPRRDSSYGYTF

v_gene: TRBV29-1
d_gene: TRBD2
j_gene: TRBJ2-1
abundance: many
CDR3nt: TGCAGCGTTGTTTTCGGTGGGCGGGAGGATGAGCAGTTCTTC
CDR3aa: CSVVFGGREDEQFF

v_gene: TRBV7-9
d_gene: .
j_gene: TRBJ2-3
abundance: many
CDR3nt: TGTGCCAGCAGCGCGAATCAGATTACCACAGATACGCAGTATTTT
CDR3aa: CASSANQITTDTQYF

v_gene: TRBV5-1
d_gene: .
j_gene: TRBJ2-3
abundance: many
CDR3nt: TGCGCCAGCAGCTTAACCCGCCCAGATACGCAGTATTTT
CDR3aa: CASSLTRPDTQYF

v_gene: TRBV28
d_gene: .
j_gene: TRBJ1-2
abundance: many
CDR3nt: TGTGCCAGCAGAGCCACAGCTAACTATGGCTACACCTTC
CDR3aa: CASRATANYGYTF

v_gene: TRBV5-5
d_gene: TRBD1
j_gene: TRBJ1-6
abundance: many
CDR3nt: TGTGCCAGCAGCTTACCCGGGACAGGGGATTCACCCCTCCACTTT
CDR3aa: CASSLPGTGDSPLHF

v_gene: TRBV11-2
d_gene: TRBD2
j_gene: TRBJ2-7
abundance: many
CDR3nt: TGTGCCAGCAGCTCGGGACTAGCAGGGAGAAGGGAGACCTACGAGCAGTACTTC
CDR3aa: CASSSGLAGRRETYEQYF

v_gene: TRBV7-2
d_gene: .
j_gene: TRBJ2-3
abundance: many
CDR3nt: TGTGCCAGCAGCTTAGATCCAGGCCCCACAGATACGCAGTATTTT
CDR3aa: CASSLDPGPTDTQYF

v_gene: TRBV2
d_gene: TRBD2
j_gene: TRBJ2-7
abundance: many
CDR3nt: TGTGCCAGCAGTGGGTATAGCGGGAGCCACTCCTACGAGCAGTACTTC
CDR3aa: CASSGYSGSHSYEQYF

v_gene: TRBV27
d_gene: .
j_gene: TRBJ2-1
abundance: .
CDR3nt: TGTGCCAGCAGTTTATCGGCAGACTACAATGAGCAGTTCTTC
CDR3aa: CASSLSADYNEQFF

v_gene: TRBV15
d_gene: .
j_gene: TRBJ1-5
abundance: many
CDR3nt: TGTGCCACCAGCAGAGATATGGCAGCAAATAGCAATCAGCCCCAGCATTTT
CDR3aa: CATSRDMAANSNQPQHF

v_gene: TRBV20-1
d_gene: .
j_gene: TRBJ2-2
abundance: many
CDR3nt: TGCAGTGCTAGAAATGCTGGCGACTCCGGGGAGCTGTTTTTT
CDR3aa: CSARNAGDSGELFF

v_gene: TRBV19
d_gene: .
j_gene: TRBJ2-3
abundance: few
CDR3nt: TGTGCCAGTAGTTTCCGGGACCACCGAGATACGCAGTATTTT
CDR3aa: CASSFRDHRDTQYF

v_gene: TRBV12-3/TRBV12-4
d_gene: TRBD1
j_gene: TRBJ2-1
abundance: .
CDR3nt: TGTGCCAGCAGTTTAACTCCACAGGGGGCGGGTGAGCAGTTCTTC
CDR3aa: CASSLTPQGAGEQFF

v_gene: TRBV4-1
d_gene: .
j_gene: TRBJ2-7
abundance: few
CDR3nt: TGCGCCAGCAGCCAAGATAGGACCACCTCGGTGACTCACCCCTACGAGCAGTACTTC
CDR3aa: CASSQDRTTSVTHPYEQYF

v_gene: TRBV20-1
d_gene: TRBD1
j_gene: TRBJ2-7
abundance: many
CDR3nt: TGCAGTGCTACCCCGGGACAGATCATCTACGAGCAGTACTTC
CDR3aa: CSATPGQIIYEQYF

v_gene: TRBV7-2
d_gene: TRBD2
j_gene: TRBJ2-5
abundance: .
CDR3nt: TGTGCCAGCAGCCCCAGACCGACTAGCGCTCAAGAGACCCAGTACTTC
CDR3aa: CASSPRPTSAQETQYF

v_gene: TRBV5-8
d_gene: .
j_gene: TRBJ2-2
abundance: many
CDR3nt: TGTGCCAGCCACACCGGGGAGCTGTTTTTT
CDR3aa: CASHTGELFF